This T cell receptor (beta chain) was observed in a study of post-analysis software for immune sequencing data. Study findings and constraints: Significantly lower normalized Chao1 diversity was seen in multiple sclerosis patients than in controls. Controls had lower frequencies than patients of a few TRBV segments, which included TRBV5-6, TRBV5-1 and TRBV20-1.

The germline V gene encodes CDR1 SGHRS and CDR2 YFSETQ. Trimming left V 4 bases short and J 2 bases short, with 9 bases between. This CDR3 is built from 13 residues. This clonotype was detected only a few times. The antigen is not known. Unique molecular identifiers tagged the TCR beta cDNA libraries. One entry per CDR3 protein results from TCRdb running MiXCR on the PCR reads. The profile shows about 820,000 distinct CDR3 sequences, about 53% of them singletons. Sequenced: blood. This chain joins TRBV5-1 and TRBJ2-5; D not resolved. The sequence derives from a girl aged 10 to 17 with multiple sclerosis. The CDR3 loop reads CASSRKRQETQYF. CDR3 nucleotide sequence: TGCGCCAGCAGCCGGAAACGACAAGAGACCCAGTACTTC.